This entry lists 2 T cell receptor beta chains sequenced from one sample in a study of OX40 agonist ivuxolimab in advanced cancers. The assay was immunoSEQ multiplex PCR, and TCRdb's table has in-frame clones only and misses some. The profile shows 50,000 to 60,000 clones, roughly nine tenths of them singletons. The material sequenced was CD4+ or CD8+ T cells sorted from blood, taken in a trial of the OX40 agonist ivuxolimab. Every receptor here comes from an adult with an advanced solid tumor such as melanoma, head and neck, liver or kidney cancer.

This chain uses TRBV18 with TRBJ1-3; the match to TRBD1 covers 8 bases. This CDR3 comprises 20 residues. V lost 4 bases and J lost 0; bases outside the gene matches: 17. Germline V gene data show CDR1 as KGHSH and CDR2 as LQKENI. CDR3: CASSRSRDRPPTPSGNTIYF. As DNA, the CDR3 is TGTGCCAGCTCACGGAGCCGGGACAGGCCCCCTACCCCCTCTGGAAACACCATATATTTT.

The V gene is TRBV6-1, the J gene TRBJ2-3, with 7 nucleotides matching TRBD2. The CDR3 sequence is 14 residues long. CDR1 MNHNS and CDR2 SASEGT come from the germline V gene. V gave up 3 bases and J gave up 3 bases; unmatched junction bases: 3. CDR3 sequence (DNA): TGTGCCAGCAGTGACGGGGGAGGGACAGATACGCAGTATTTT. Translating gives CASSDGGGTDTQYF.